Below, 30 T cell receptor beta chains from the same sample are listed, as sequenced in a study of shared clonotypes between healthy human individuals. Assay used: immunoSEQ multiplex PCR; TCRdb lists only in-frame clones, some missing. The sample includes 2 million to 2.5 million clones, nearly 97% of them seen just once. Sequencing was done on a sample of naive CD4+ T cells sorted from blood. The subset was: CD45RA+ positively selected. Receptor source: a man aged 18-30 years in good health.

This chain connects TRBV6-1 to TRBJ2-1; 8 bases match TRBD2. This CDR3 has 15 amino acids. V lost 11 bases to trimming and J lost 0 bases; unmatched junction nucleotides: 9. Germline CDR1 and CDR2: MNHNS and SASEGT. The CDR3 bases are TGTGCCGGGACCAGCGGGGGTTACTCCTACAATGAGCAGTTCTTC. Its protein is CAGTSGGYSYNEQFF.

The gene calls are TRBV18 and TRBJ2-4; D is possibly TRBD2 (6 bases). The CDR3 loop spans 17 amino acids. The germline gives CDR1 KGHSH, CDR2 LQKENI. V shed 2 bases and J shed 7 bases, with 21 bases lying between them. The CDR3 spells CASSPSLVGSQPNIQYF. CDR3 in DNA: TGTGCCAGCTCACCAAGTCTCGTCGGGAGCCAACCCAACATTCAGTACTTC.

The chain recombines TRBV18 with TRBJ2-7; D is possibly TRBD2 (6 bases). Germline V gives CDR1 KGHSH, CDR2 LQKENI. The CDR3 loop spans 13 amino acids. Trimming cost V 3 bases and J 3 bases, with 9 bases left between them. The CDR3, as DNA: TGTGCCAGCTCACCGGCGGAGGGCTACGAGCAGTACTTC. Residues: CASSPAEGYEQYF.

The rearrangement links TRBV6-1 to TRBJ2-7; D possibly corresponds to TRBD2 (6 bases). The CDR3 loop spans 14 amino acids. Trimming cost V 7 bases and J 10 bases, with 23 bases left between them. The germline CDR1 and CDR2 sequences are MNHNS and SASEGT. CDR3 protein: CASKSNLGGDGQYF. DNA of the CDR3: TGTGCCAGCAAGTCTAATTTAGGAGGGGATGGTCAGTACTTC.

The chain joins TRBV18 to TRBJ1-6; a weak D match, TRBD1 (5 bases). Germline V gene lookup returns CDR1 KGHSH and CDR2 LQKENI. The CDR3 has 16 residues. Trimming pared 1 base from V and 7 bases from J, leaving 14 bases between. The CDR3 protein is CASSPLKTGGNSPLHF. The CDR3 coding sequence is TGTGCCAGCTCACCACTCAAGACCGGGGGGAATTCACCCCTCCACTTT.

With respect to this clone: The same CDR3 also results from other DNA sequences found in this sample. The chain couples TRBV7-9 to TRBJ1-3; possibly TRBD1 for D (6 bases). This CDR3 is 14 amino acids long. Trimming stripped 3 bases from V and 1 base from J, with 7 bases between. CDR1 is SEHNR, CDR2 FQNEAQ, per germline (reference sequence). CDR3 sequence reads: CASSLTGSGNTIYF. CDR3 in DNA: TGTGCCAGCAGCTTGACAGGTTCTGGAAACACCATATATTTT.

V gene TRBV28 combines with J gene TRBJ2-1; D gene uncertain. CDR1 and CDR2 (germline): MDHEN, SYDVKM. The CDR3 totals 17 residues. V lost 7 bases and J 0 bases, leaving 19 bases between the germline ends. The CDR3, as DNA: TGTGCCAGCACCTTATTGAGAGGCCTTCGCTCCTACAATGAGCAGTTCTTC. This gives the protein CASTLLRGLRSYNEQFF. Looking up the rest from reference TRBV28 and TRBJ2-1 gives the full variable domain: DVKVTQSSRYLVKRTGEKVFLECVQDMDHENMFWYRQDPGLGLRLIYFSYDVKMKEKGDIPEGYSVSREKKERFSLILESASTNQTSMYLCASTLLRGLRSYNEQFFGPGTRLTVL.

The V and J genes are TRBV19 and TRBJ2-7; D might be TRBD2 (6 bases). V was pared by 1 base and J by 4 bases, with 23 bases between. This CDR3 is built from 18 residues. In germline, CDR1 is LNHDA, CDR2 SQIVND (reference sequence). This CDR3 reads CASSIVLLEGYLLYEQYF. The CDR3 nucleotides are TGTGCCAGTAGTATAGTTTTGTTGGAGGGATACTTACTTTACGAGCAGTACTTC.

The chain employs TRBV9 and TRBJ2-6, with D unresolved. The ends were cut back, 0 bases at V and 1 base at J, with 8 bases in the middle. Germline V gene data show CDR1 as SGDLS and CDR2 as YYNGEE. The CDR3 totals 16 residues. The CDR3 coding sequence is TGTGCCAGCAGCGTAGGACGGGTTTCTGGGGCCAACGTCCTGACTTTC. This encodes CASSVGRVSGANVLTF.

The chain carries TRBV2 and TRBJ2-3; D not resolved. The germline V and J ends were trimmed by 4 bases and 4 bases, with 12 bases remaining between them. CDR1 is SNHLY, CDR2 FYNNEI, per germline. The CDR3 contains 14 residues. The CDR3, as DNA: TGTGCCAGCAGTGTGGAAGTAGTGGCAGATACGCAGTATTTT. Its protein is CASSVEVVADTQYF.

The chain links TRBV10-3 to TRBJ2-7; 10 bases align to TRBD2. The CDR3 is 14 residues long. V was pared by 6 bases and J by 6 bases, with 8 bases of the junction left unmatched. Looked up from germline, CDR1 is ENHRY and CDR2 is SYGVKD. CDR3 sequence reads: CAIRSAGGPAEQYF. Written as DNA, the CDR3 is TGTGCCATCAGGTCAGCGGGAGGGCCTGCCGAGCAGTACTTC.

The chain links TRBV5-4 to TRBJ1-6; TRBD1 matches 8 bases. The V gene end was trimmed by 0 bases and the J gene end by 6 bases; junction bases not matched to a gene: 5. The germline V gene has CDR1 SGHNT and CDR2 YYREEE (reference sequence). The CDR3 has 16 residues. This CDR3 is CASSLAQGASNSPLHF. In nucleotides, the CDR3 is TGTGCCAGCAGCTTGGCTCAGGGGGCAAGTAATTCACCCCTCCACTTT.

This sequence joins TRBV4-1 and TRBJ2-3; 9 positions agree with TRBD1. This CDR3 contains 16 residues. The germline gives CDR1 MGHRA, CDR2 YSYEKL. The V gene end was trimmed by 1 base and the J gene end by 3 bases; junction bases not matched to a gene: 5. Here the CDR3 DNA reads TGCGCCAGCAGCCAAGTTGGGACAGGGAAGACAGATACGCAGTATTTT. This translates into CASSQVGTGKTDTQYF.

This clone came up once. The V call is TRBV6-5, the J call TRBJ2-6; D not certain. V was trimmed by 6 bases and J by 0 bases, leaving 9 bases between them. CDR1 MNHEY and CDR2 SVGAGI come from the germline V gene. The CDR3 totals 15 residues. CDR3 bases: TGTGCCAGCAGAATCATCAACTCTGGGGCCAACGTCCTGACTTTC. Its translation: CASRIINSGANVLTF.

V and J are TRBV12-2 and TRBJ1-1. TRBV12-2 has pseudogene status. CDR3 length: 15 amino acids. CDR3 sequence (DNA): TGTGCAAGCCCGCGGGGTTACGAGGAGGACACTGAAGCTTTCTTT. Residues: CASPRGYEEDTEAFF.

The chain recombines TRBV5-1 with TRBJ2-1; D assignment may be TRBD1 or TRBD2 (5 bases each). CDR1 and CDR2 from the germline V gene are SGHRS and YFSETQ. V was pared by 4 bases and J by 6 bases, with 20 bases between. CDR3 length equals 16 residues. CDR3 nucleotides: TGCGCCAGCAGCCCCCCGCTGGGGCTAGCTATCAATGAGCAGTTCTTC. Protein: CASSPPLGLAINEQFF.

The rearrangement links TRBV5-1 to TRBJ2-5, with 7 bases lining up with TRBD1. The CDR3 contains 14 residues. Per the germline V gene, CDR1 is SGHRS and CDR2 is YFSETQ. V gave up 4 bases and J gave up 5 bases; unmatched junction bases: 8. The CDR3 loop is CASSQGQSVETQYF. The CDR3 region has the DNA TGCGCCAGCAGCCAGGGACAGTCTGTGGAGACCCAGTACTTC.

The CDR3 region is CASLPGPGNTIYF. The CDR3 coding sequence is TGTGCCAGCTTACCAGGGCCTGGAAACACCATATATTTT. The chain links TRBV2 to TRBJ1-3, with a tentative D call TRBD1 (5 bases). Germline values: CDR1 SNHLY, CDR2 FYNNEI. The CDR3 sequence is 13 residues long. The V gene lost 8 bases and the J gene lost 2 bases, with 10 bases spanning the gap.

The CDR3 loop is CASSSIRGGTGELFF. The DNA for the CDR3 is TGTGCCAGCAGCTCCATTAGGGGGGGCACCGGGGAGCTGTTTTTT. The rearrangement links TRBV11-2 to TRBJ2-2; D is perhaps TRBD2 (7 bases). Germline CDR1 SGHAT, CDR2 FQNNGV. V shed 4 bases and J shed 4 bases, with 13 bases lying between them. This CDR3 has 15 residues. The whole variable domain, filled in from reference TRBV11-2 and TRBJ2-2, reads EAGVAQSPRYKIIEKRQSVAFWCNPISGHATLYWYQQILGQGPKLLIQFQNNGVVDDSQLPKDRFSAERLKGVDSTLKIQPAKLEDSAVYLCASSSIRGGTGELFFGEGSRLTVL.

Turning to this clone: The sample contains more than one DNA sequence encoding this CDR3. DNA of the CDR3: TGTGCCTGGAGTACACGGAGTAACACTGAAGCTTTCTTT. Amino acids: CAWSTRSNTEAFF. This chain uses TRBV30 with TRBJ1-1; no reliable D call. CDR3 length equals 13 residues. Trimming removed 2 bases from V and 2 bases from J, with 9 bases in between. The germline gives CDR1 GTSNPN, CDR2 SVGIG (reference sequence). Drawing the rest from reference TRBV30 and TRBJ1-1, the complete variable domain is SQTIHQWPATLVQPVGSPLSLECTVEGTSNPNLYWYRQAAGRGLQLLFYSVGIGQISSEVPQNLSASRPQDRQFILSSKKLLLSDSGFYLCAWSTRSNTEAFFGQGTRLTVV.

The genes are TRBV18 and TRBJ1-1; D may be TRBD1 (5 bases). CDR3 length: 13 amino acids. Trimming removed 0 bases at V and 10 bases at J, with 12 bases between. CDR1 and CDR2 (germline): KGHSH, LQKENI. This CDR3 is CASSPPGAKGAFF. The CDR3 bases are TGTGCCAGCTCACCACCCGGGGCAAAGGGAGCTTTCTTT.

The chain combines TRBV7-2 with TRBJ2-1; the match to TRBD1 covers 10 bases. This CDR3 comprises 18 residues. V lost 2 bases to trimming and J lost 6 bases; unmatched junction nucleotides: 13. Germline V gene data show CDR1 as SGHTA and CDR2 as FQGNSA. CDR3 bases: TGTGCCAGCAGCTTACCCCGGGACAGGGGCCGCTCTCCCAATGAGCAGTTCTTC. Translating it yields CASSLPRDRGRSPNEQFF.

Details on this clone: The sample has other DNA sequences that encode this CDR3 too. The rearrangement joins TRBV6-1 to TRBJ2-2; D ambiguous. The germline V gene encodes CDR1 MNHNS and CDR2 SASEGT. The CDR3 loop spans 11 amino acids. The V end was cut by 6 bases, the J end by 5 bases, with 4 bases between. For the CDR3, the DNA is TGTGCCAGCAGGTTAACCGGGGAGCTGTTTTTT. Protein: CASRLTGELFF.

The chain combines TRBV6-5 with TRBJ1-6, with TRBD1 matching over 9 bases. Germline loops: CDR1 MNHEY, CDR2 SVGAGI. The CDR3 sequence is 15 residues long. V shed 6 bases, J shed 8 bases, and the junction held 8 bases outside the gene matches. For the CDR3, the DNA is TGTGCCAGCAGACTACCGGGACAGGGTTATTCACCCCTCCACTTT. Translating gives CASRLPGQGYSPLHF.

The V gene is TRBV28, the J gene TRBJ2-5; the D is unclear. The CDR3 totals 14 residues. V lost 8 bases, J lost 5 bases, and 18 bases lay in between. Looked up from germline, CDR1 is MDHEN and CDR2 is SYDVKM. CDR3: CASYGAALAETQYF. For the CDR3, the DNA is TGTGCCAGCTACGGCGCAGCTCTTGCCGAGACCCAGTACTTC.

This clone showed up just a few times. This sequence joins TRBV7-2 and TRBJ2-7, with D possibly matching TRBD1 (5 bases). This CDR3 region has 13 residues. V lost 1 base to trimming and J lost 9 bases, with 13 bases between them. Germline V gives CDR1 SGHTA, CDR2 FQGNSA. The CDR3 DNA reads TGTGCCAGCAGCTTAGAGGGGCGGCAGTGGCAGTACTTC. It yields the protein CASSLEGRQWQYF.

The V call is TRBV27, the J call TRBJ1-6; tentative D call: TRBD1 (6 bases). Trimming removed 4 bases from V and 9 bases from J, with 16 bases in between. The CDR3 sequence is 15 residues long. Per the germline V gene, CDR1 is MNHEY and CDR2 is SMNVEV (reference sequence). Written as DNA, the CDR3 is TGTGCCAGCAGTTCACCAGGGGCCCGCCGTTCACCCCTCCACTTT. Translating gives CASSSPGARRSPLHF.

This clone was picked up one time. The chain combines TRBV2 with TRBJ1-1; D is ambiguous. This CDR3 is built from 12 residues. Trimming removed 10 bases at V and 8 bases at J, with 17 bases between. Per germline, CDR1 SNHLY and CDR2 FYNNEI. CDR3 sequence: CATQKDRGEAFF. The DNA of the CDR3 is TGTGCCACTCAGAAAGACCGGGGAGAAGCTTTCTTT.

This clone was observed once. J is TRBJ1-2 and V is TRBV6-5; tentative D call: TRBD1 (6 bases). V lost 5 bases to trimming and J lost 7 bases, with 20 bases between them. Per germline, CDR1 MNHEY and CDR2 SVGAGI. The CDR3 totals 15 residues. The CDR3 region is CASSPDLWGGSGYTF. In DNA, the CDR3 is TGTGCCAGCAGTCCCGACCTCTGGGGGGGCAGTGGCTACACCTTC.

The rearrangement links TRBV14 to TRBJ2-5; D not certain. There are 12 residues in the CDR3. The germline V and J ends were trimmed by 6 bases and 5 bases, with 10 bases remaining between them. Germline V CDR1 and CDR2: SGHDN, FVKESK. The CDR3 region is CASSRSWETQYF. CDR3 sequence (DNA): TGTGCCAGCAGTCGCTCGTGGGAGACCCAGTACTTC. Supplemented by reference TRBV14 and TRBJ2-5, the full variable domain reads EAGVTQFPSHSVIEKGQTVTLRCDPISGHDNLYWYRRVMGKEIKFLLHFVKESKQDESGMPNNRFLAERTGGTYSTLKVQPAELEDSGVYFCASSRSWETQYFGPGTRLLVL.